This T cell receptor (beta chain) was captured by sequencing in a study of control samples from healthy donors and cancer patients. CDR3 size: 12 residues. The V and J ends lost 6 bases and 5 bases respectively, with 7 bases between them. The protocol was immunoSEQ multiplex PCR, while the TCRdb copy is restricted to in-frame clones and leaves out a portion. This table has roughly 80,000 clones, roughly nine tenths appearing once. As to this clone: This same CDR3 is encoded by further DNA sequences in the sample.

Material: blood. V usage is TRBV12-3 or TRBV12-4 and J usage is TRBJ2-2; no clear D. The sequence came from a man in his forties or fifties in good health. The CDR3 DNA is TGTGCCAGCAGCCCAAGAACCGGGGAGCTGTTTTTT. It specifies CASSPRTGELFF.